This T cell receptor beta chain was sequenced for a study of blood T cells in healthy people across ages. Background on the study: Template switching captured about one barcoded beta molecule per two T cells. Study results and limitations: Researchers deemed the diversity estimates from one million T cells underestimates. Age advanced and TCR beta diversity per million T cells fell, roughly linearly.

Details on this clonotype: Antigen specificity is unknown.

Healthy Caucasian individuals from Russia aged roughly 6 to 95 were enrolled as donors. The second PCR ran about 6 to 12 cycles with a sample-barcoded 5' primer and J-beta primers. In TCRdb, the 5' RACE reads were re-called with MiXCR into one record per CDR3 protein. The repertoire has roughly 1,500,000 distinct CDR3 sequences, almost 35% of them found once; the top ten carry about 11%. The clonotype originates from a woman aged 25 to 39 in good health. Material for sequencing was blood.

CDR3 in amino acids: CSASLASGRTDTQYF. DNA of the CDR3: TGCAGTGCTAGTTTGGCTAGCGGGAGGACAGATACGCAGTATTTT. The chain recombines TRBV20-1 with TRBJ2-3; 11 positions agree with TRBD2. This CDR3 is built from 15 residues. Trimming removed 3 bases from V and 3 bases from J; junction bases left unmatched: 5. The germline V gene has CDR1 DFQATT and CDR2 SNEGSKA (reference sequence).